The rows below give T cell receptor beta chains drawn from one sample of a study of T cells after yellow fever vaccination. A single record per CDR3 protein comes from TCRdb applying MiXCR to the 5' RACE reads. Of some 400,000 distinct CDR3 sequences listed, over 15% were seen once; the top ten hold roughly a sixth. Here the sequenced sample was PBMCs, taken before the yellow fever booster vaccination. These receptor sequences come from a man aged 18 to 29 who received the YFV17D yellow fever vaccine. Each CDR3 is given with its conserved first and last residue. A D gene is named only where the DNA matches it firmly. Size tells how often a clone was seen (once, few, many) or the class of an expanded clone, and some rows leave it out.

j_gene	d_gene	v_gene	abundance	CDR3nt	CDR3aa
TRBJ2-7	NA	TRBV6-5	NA	TGTGCCAGCAGTTACTCGAGCGGCAGCCCCTACGAGCAGTACTTC	CASSYSSGSPYEQYF
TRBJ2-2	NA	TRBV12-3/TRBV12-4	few	TGTGCCAGCAGTGGGATACAGGGATCCACCGGGGAGCTGTTTTTT	CASSGIQGSTGELFF
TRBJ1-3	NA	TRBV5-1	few	TGCGCCAGCAGCTTGGATGGGGGTCCCATATATTTT	CASSLDGGPIYF
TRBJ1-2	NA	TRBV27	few	TGTGCCAGCAGTTTAATGGGACCTTGGGGCTATGGCTACACCTTC	CASSLMGPWGYGYTF
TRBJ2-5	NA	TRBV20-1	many	TGCAGTGCCCGAGAACTAGGTTTCCAAGAGACCCAGTACTTC	CSARELGFQETQYF
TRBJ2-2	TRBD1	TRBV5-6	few	TGTGCCAGCAGCTTGACACCGGATCAGACAGGGGGTACCGGGGAGCTGTTTTTT	CASSLTPDQTGGTGELFF
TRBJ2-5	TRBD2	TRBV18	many	TGTGCCAGCTCACCACGGACTAGCGGGGGCCAAGAGACCCAGTACTTC	CASSPRTSGGQETQYF
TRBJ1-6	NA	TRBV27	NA	TGTGCCAGCAGTTTAACAGGCTCTTCCTATAATTCACCCCTCCACTTT	CASSLTGSSYNSPLHF
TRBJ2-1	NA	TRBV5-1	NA	TGCGCCAGCAGCCTCAGAAACAATGAGCAGTTCTTC	CASSLRNNEQFF
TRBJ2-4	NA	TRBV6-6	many	TGTGCCAGCAGGGGCCTCGACATGGTAGCCAAAAACATTCAGTACTTC	CASRGLDMVAKNIQYF
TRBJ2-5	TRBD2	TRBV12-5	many	TGTGCTAGTGGTTTGGGACTCGCGGGGGAGCGGGGAGAGACCCAGTACTTC	CASGLGLAGERGETQYF
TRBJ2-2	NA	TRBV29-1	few	TGCAGCGTTGCGGACTACGGGACCGGGGAGCTGTTTTTT	CSVADYGTGELFF
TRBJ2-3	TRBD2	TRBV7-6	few	TGTGCCAGCAGCTCCGGACTAGCGGGGGTTCTTGATACGCAGTATTTT	CASSSGLAGVLDTQYF
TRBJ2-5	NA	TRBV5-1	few	TGCGCCAGCACGCCGGTCACCTCCCCCACAGAGACCCAGTACTTC	CASTPVTSPTETQYF
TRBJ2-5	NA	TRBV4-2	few	TGTGCCATAGGGGCAGGAGAGACCCAGTACTTC	CAIGAGETQYF
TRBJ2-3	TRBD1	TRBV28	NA	TGTGCCAGCAGTTTTCCGGGACAGGTAGACAGCACAGATACGCAGTATTTT	CASSFPGQVDSTDTQYF
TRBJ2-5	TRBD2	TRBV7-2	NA	TGTGCCAGCAGCTTATATATCTCTAGCGGGGGTCAGTACTTC	CASSLYISSGGQYF
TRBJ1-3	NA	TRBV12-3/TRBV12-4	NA	TGTGCCAGCAGTTTAGCGGGTACTGGGGGTCGAAACACCATATATTTT	CASSLAGTGGRNTIYF
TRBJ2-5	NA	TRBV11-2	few	TGTGCCAGCGGGGTTTTTGAGAGCCAAGAGACCCAGTACTTC	CASGVFESQETQYF
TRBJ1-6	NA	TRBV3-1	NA	TGTGCCAGCAGCCCGGCCCCCGGGAATTCACCCCTCCACTTT	CASSPAPGNSPLHF
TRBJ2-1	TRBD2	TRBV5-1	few	TGCGCCAGCGGATGGCGGGGGAGCTCCTACAATGAGCAGTTCTTC	CASGWRGSSYNEQFF
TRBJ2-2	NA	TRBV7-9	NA	TGTGCCAGCAGCGCACCCAGCACCGGGGAGCTGTTTTTT	CASSAPSTGELFF
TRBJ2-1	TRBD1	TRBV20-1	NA	TGCAGTGCTCGGATGGGACAGGGGAGGGACAATGAGCAGTTCTTC	CSARMGQGRDNEQFF